This is a list of T cell receptor beta chains from one sample in a study of T-cell reconstitution after alpha-beta-depleted transplantation in children. TCRdb re-derived calls from the PCR reads in MiXCR, one entry per CDR3 protein. The sample yields over 450,000 distinct CDR3 sequences, 10% to 13% seen once. This specimen consisted of PBMCs, obtained before TCRalphabeta/CD19-depleted stem cell transplant. Source of these receptors: a child younger than 10 with inherited bone marrow failure, due to receive a stem cell transplant. CDR3s include the opening cysteine and the closing phenylalanine or tryptophan. The D gene is left open where the match is weak. Expanded clones get a size class; other rows say once, few or many, or leave the size out.

D gene | clone size | J gene | V gene | CDR3 protein | CDR3 DNA
. | many | TRBJ2-5 | TRBV7-2 | CASSLVLGTQQETQYF | TGTGCCAGCAGCTTAGTATTGGGGACTCAACAAGAGACCCAGTACTTC
. | few | TRBJ2-1 | TRBV11-2 | CASSLGFDEQFF | TGTGCCAGCAGCTTAGGGTTCGATGAGCAGTTCTTC
. | many | TRBJ2-1 | TRBV7-2 | CASSARDGSYNEQFF | TGTGCCAGCAGCGCCCGTGACGGGAGCTACAATGAGCAGTTCTTC
. | few | TRBJ2-3 | TRBV7-6 | CASSPGWARSDTQYF | TGTGCCAGCAGCCCTGGATGGGCCCGCTCGGATACGCAGTATTTT
TRBD1 | many | TRBJ1-1 | TRBV12-3/TRBV12-4 | CASSLTGGSEAFF | TGTGCCAGCAGCCTGACAGGGGGTTCGGAAGCTTTCTTT
TRBD2 | few | TRBJ2-1 | TRBV7-2 | CASSPAIGLANSRYYNEQFF | TGTGCCAGCAGCCCAGCCATAGGACTAGCCAACTCCCGTTACTACAATGAGCAGTTCTTC
. | . | TRBJ2-1 | TRBV6-1 | CASSESISRGRPYNEQFF | TGTGCCAGCAGTGAAAGTATCTCGAGGGGCCGACCCTACAATGAGCAGTTCTTC
. | few | TRBJ2-3 | TRBV9 | CASSGLHDDTDTQYF | TGTGCCAGCAGCGGACTCCACGACGACACAGATACGCAGTATTTT
. | many | TRBJ1-1 | TRBV27 | CASSLYGGLLTEAFF | TGTGCCAGCAGTTTATACGGGGGCCTGTTGACTGAAGCTTTCTTT
. | many | TRBJ1-2 | TRBV6-2/TRBV6-3 | CASSYGQSWDGYTF | TGTGCCAGCAGTTACGGACAGTCCTGGGATGGCTACACCTTC
. | . | TRBJ2-7 | TRBV10-3 | CAISESQRTYEQYF | TGTGCCATCAGTGAGTCGCAGCGAACCTACGAGCAGTACTTC
. | many | TRBJ2-5 | TRBV20-1 | CSARLAPQETQYF | TGCAGTGCTAGGCTAGCGCCTCAAGAGACCCAGTACTTC
. | many | TRBJ2-1 | TRBV20-1 | CSARDGSSYNEQFF | TGCAGTGCTAGAGATGGGAGCTCCTACAATGAGCAGTTCTTC
. | many | TRBJ1-1 | TRBV6-5 | CASSYSMGRGYTEAFF | TGTGCCAGCAGTTACTCGATGGGCCGGGGGTACACTGAAGCTTTCTTT
. | many | TRBJ2-7 | TRBV29-1 | CSVGPTYEQYF | TGCAGCGTTGGGCCTACCTACGAGCAGTACTTC
. | many | TRBJ1-1 | TRBV20-1 | CSAQRAFF | TGCAGTGCCCAACGAGCTTTCTTT
. | many | TRBJ2-1 | TRBV7-9 | CASSSGRDEQFF | TGTGCCAGCAGTTCAGGTCGCGATGAGCAGTTCTTC
TRBD2 | many | TRBJ2-1 | TRBV20-1 | CSATTSGIYNEQFF | TGCAGTGCGACAACTAGCGGCATCTACAATGAGCAGTTCTTC
TRBD1 | many | TRBJ2-5 | TRBV27 | CASSLRTGLETQYF | TGTGCCAGCAGTCTCCGGACAGGTTTAGAGACCCAGTACTTC
. | many | TRBJ1-6 | TRBV28 | CASSPPEDSPLHF | TGTGCCAGCAGTCCCCCGGAGGATTCACCCCTCCACTTT
. | many | TRBJ2-1 | TRBV7-2 | CASSLRGEGDNEQFF | TGTGCCAGCAGCTTAAGGGGGGAGGGCGACAATGAGCAGTTCTTC
TRBD1 | many | TRBJ1-2 | TRBV25-1 | CASGGQGLCCTF | TGTGCCAGCGGAGGACAGGGGTTGTGTTGTACCTTC
. | . | TRBJ1-4 | TRBV23-1 | CASSQAFLDGTNEKLFF | TGCGCCAGCAGTCAAGCCTTCCTGGACGGAACTAATGAAAAACTGTTTTTT
TRBD2 | few | TRBJ2-1 | TRBV24-1 | CATSDPKRAGESEQFF | TGTGCCACCAGTGACCCTAAGCGAGCGGGAGAATCTGAGCAGTTCTTC
TRBD2 | many | TRBJ2-7 | TRBV5-1 | CASSLARGTSGTYEQYF | TGCGCCAGCAGCTTGGCCCGGGGGACTAGCGGGACCTACGAGCAGTACTTC
TRBD2 | . | TRBJ2-1 | TRBV5-1 | CASSQRTSGAHNEQFF | TGCGCCAGCAGCCAAAGGACTAGCGGGGCCCACAATGAGCAGTTCTTC
. | many | TRBJ1-2 | TRBV29-1 | CSASETRHGYGYTF | TGCAGCGCGTCGGAAACGAGGCATGGCTATGGCTACACCTTC
TRBD1 | few | TRBJ2-3 | TRBV2 | CASRTGTGYTDTQYF | TGTGCCAGCCGTACCGGGACAGGGTACACAGATACGCAGTATTTT
. | few | TRBJ2-3 | TRBV5-6 | CASSLWRASTDTQYF | TGTGCCAGCAGCTTGTGGAGGGCCAGCACAGATACGCAGTATTTT
TRBD2 | many | TRBJ2-7 | TRBV27 | CASSLRLAGGYEQYF | TGTGCCAGCAGTTTGCGGCTAGCGGGAGGCTACGAGCAGTACTTC
. | many | TRBJ1-1 | TRBV7-2 | CASSSQGDTEAFF | TGTGCCAGCAGCTCCCAAGGGGACACTGAAGCTTTCTTT
. | many | TRBJ1-2 | TRBV20-1 | CSAPRGGTGYTF | TGCAGTGCTCCTCGGGGCGGAACGGGCTACACCTTC
. | many | TRBJ1-5 | TRBV5-1 | CASSLEGPYSNQPQHF | TGCGCCAGCAGCTTGGAGGGACCATATAGCAATCAGCCCCAGCATTTT
. | many | TRBJ1-1 | TRBV5-1 | CASSDQGVTEAFF | TGCGCCAGCAGCGACCAAGGGGTCACTGAAGCTTTCTTT
TRBD2 | many | TRBJ2-7 | TRBV7-2 | CASSISGSPHEQYF | TGTGCCAGCAGCATTAGCGGGAGCCCCCACGAGCAGTACTTC
TRBD2 | many | TRBJ2-1 | TRBV7-8 | CASSFGTSGSGYNEQFF | TGTGCCAGCAGCTTTGGGACTAGCGGGAGCGGCTACAATGAGCAGTTCTTC
TRBD2 | many | TRBJ2-1 | TRBV29-1 | CSARLALVYNEQFF | TGCAGCGCTAGACTAGCGTTAGTCTACAATGAGCAGTTCTTC
. | many | TRBJ2-2 | TRBV9 | CASSVVEVGELFF | TGTGCCAGCAGCGTAGTTGAGGTCGGGGAGCTGTTTTTT
TRBD2 | many | TRBJ2-3 | TRBV6-5 | CASSYSRLAGGDTQYF | TGTGCCAGCAGTTACTCGAGACTAGCGGGAGGAGATACGCAGTATTTT
. | many | TRBJ1-4 | TRBV13 | CASSLRTARNEKLFF | TGTGCCAGCAGCCTCCGGACAGCACGGAATGAAAAACTGTTTTTT
. | few | TRBJ2-7 | TRBV6-5 | CASSWGHLYEQYF | TGTGCCAGCAGTTGGGGACACCTCTACGAGCAGTACTTC
. | . | TRBJ1-1 | TRBV21-1 | CASSLGRLGADTEAFF | TGTGCCAGCAGCCTAGGACGGCTGGGGGCGGACACTGAAGCTTTCTTT
TRBD1 | . | TRBJ2-7 | TRBV7-9 | CASRLVQGLFYEQYF | TGTGCCAGCAGGTTAGTACAGGGGCTTTTCTACGAGCAGTACTTC
. | few | TRBJ2-3 | TRBV27 | CASSLGSYHTDTQYF | TGTGCCAGCAGTTTAGGCAGCTACCACACAGATACGCAGTATTTT
. | . | TRBJ1-4 | TRBV7-9 | CASSPQNEKLFF | TGTGCCAGCAGCCCCCAGAATGAAAAACTGTTTTTT
. | many | TRBJ1-5 | TRBV12-3/TRBV12-4 | CASSPAGQGGQPQHF | TGTGCCAGCAGCCCGGCGGGGCAGGGCGGTCAGCCCCAGCATTTT
. | few | TRBJ1-1 | TRBV28 | CASSLFWMNTEAFF | TGTGCCAGCAGTTTATTCTGGATGAACACTGAAGCTTTCTTT